Reported below is one T cell receptor (beta chain). What it binds is unknown. Sequencing templates came from extracted RNA that was reverse transcribed into cDNA. Sequencing was performed with immunoSEQ multiplex PCR; in TCRdb, only in-frame clones are kept and a portion is missing. The sample contains over 95,000 clones, more than 35% of which appear only once. The sample is drawn from a study of CD8+ T cells in alopecia areata. As for the study in general: Oral tofacitinib, 5 to 10 mg twice daily, was given in an open-label trial. The drug, tofacitinib, lasted 6 to 18 months, followed by 6 months off drug. Study conclusions and caveats: There were also resident alphabeta T cells of normal skin sequenced in scalp samples.

T lymphocytes (CD4+ and CD8+) were sorted from PBMCs. The CDR3 sequence is 16 residues long. Germline loops: CDR1 SGHDN, CDR2 FVKESK. The J segment lost 8 bases and the V segment lost 0 bases, leaving 8 bases of the junction unmatched. The receptor was derived from a human donor with alopecia areata. This rearrangement joins TRBV14 to TRBJ2-1, with 9 positions matching TRBD2. Sequencing used CD4+ T cells sorted from blood. CDR3 in amino acids: CASSQEMLAGAHEQFF. Written as DNA, the CDR3 is TGTGCCAGCAGCCAAGAAATGTTAGCGGGAGCTCATGAGCAGTTCTTC.